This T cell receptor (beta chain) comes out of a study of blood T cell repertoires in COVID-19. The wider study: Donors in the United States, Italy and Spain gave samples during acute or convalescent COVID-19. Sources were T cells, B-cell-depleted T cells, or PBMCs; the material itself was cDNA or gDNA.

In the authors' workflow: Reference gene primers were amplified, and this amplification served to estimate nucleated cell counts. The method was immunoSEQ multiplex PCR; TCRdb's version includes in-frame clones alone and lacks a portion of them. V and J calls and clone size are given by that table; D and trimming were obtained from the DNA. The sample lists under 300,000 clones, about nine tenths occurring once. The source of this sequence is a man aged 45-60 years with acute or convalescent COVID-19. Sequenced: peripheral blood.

DNA of the CDR3: TGTGCCAGCACCAGACTCGCAAATCAGCCCCAGCATTTT. It specifies CASTRLANQPQHF. The chain is built from TRBV12-3 or TRBV12-4 and TRBJ1-5; D unresolved. This CDR3 spans 13 amino acids. V was shortened by 7 bases and J by 4 bases, with 11 bases between the two germline ends.